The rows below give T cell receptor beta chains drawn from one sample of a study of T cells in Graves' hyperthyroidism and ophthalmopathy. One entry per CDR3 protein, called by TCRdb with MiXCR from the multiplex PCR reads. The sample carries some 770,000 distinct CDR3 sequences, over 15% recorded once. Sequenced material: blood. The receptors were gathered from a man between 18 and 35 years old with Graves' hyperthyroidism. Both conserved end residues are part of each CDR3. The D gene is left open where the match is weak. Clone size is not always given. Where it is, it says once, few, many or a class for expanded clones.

cdr3_aa: CASSEYKGLGGLFF; cdr3_nt: TGTGCCAGCAGTGAATATAAGGGGCTCGGGGGGCTGTTTTTT; j_call: TRBJ2-2; clone_size: NA; d_call: NA; v_call: TRBV25-1
cdr3_aa: CASSPLGAHEQYF; cdr3_nt: TGTGCCAGCAGCCCGCTAGGGGCCCACGAGCAGTACTTC; j_call: TRBJ2-7; clone_size: many; d_call: NA; v_call: TRBV11-2
cdr3_aa: CASSLFGGRAYNEQFF; cdr3_nt: TGTGCCAGCAGTTTATTTGGCGGGAGGGCCTACAATGAGCAGTTCTTC; j_call: TRBJ2-1; clone_size: many; d_call: TRBD2; v_call: TRBV12-3/TRBV12-4
cdr3_aa: CATSRLKGPNEKLFF; cdr3_nt: TGTGCCACCAGCAGACTAAAGGGACCTAATGAAAAACTGTTTTTT; j_call: TRBJ1-4; clone_size: many; d_call: NA; v_call: TRBV15
cdr3_aa: CASSLQSLVVDTQYF; cdr3_nt: TGTGCCAGCAGCTTACAGAGCCTCGTTGTGGATACGCAGTATTTT; j_call: TRBJ2-3; clone_size: few; d_call: NA; v_call: TRBV11-2
cdr3_aa: CASLGSRNYGYTF; cdr3_nt: TGTGCCAGCCTCGGTTCAAGGAACTATGGCTACACCTTC; j_call: TRBJ1-2; clone_size: NA; d_call: NA; v_call: TRBV6-1
cdr3_aa: CASSWGPPSSYEQYF; cdr3_nt: TGTGCCAGCTCCTGGGGTCCCCCGAGCTCCTACGAGCAGTACTTC; j_call: TRBJ2-7; clone_size: many; d_call: NA; v_call: TRBV18
cdr3_aa: CASSPPVDNEQFF; cdr3_nt: TGTGCCAGCAGCCCACCGGTCGACAATGAGCAGTTCTTC; j_call: TRBJ2-1; clone_size: NA; d_call: NA; v_call: TRBV7-9
cdr3_aa: CASSGWGPRSYEQYF; cdr3_nt: TGTGCCAGCAGTGGATGGGGGCCTCGCTCCTACGAGCAGTACTTC; j_call: TRBJ2-7; clone_size: few; d_call: NA; v_call: TRBV28
cdr3_aa: CASSRDRASVQPQHF; cdr3_nt: TGTGCCAGCAGCCGGGACAGGGCCAGTGTTCAGCCCCAGCATTTT; j_call: TRBJ1-5; clone_size: NA; d_call: TRBD1; v_call: TRBV6-1
cdr3_aa: CATAPNTAGNQPQHF; cdr3_nt: TGTGCCACAGCCCCCAACACGGCTGGCAATCAGCCCCAGCATTTT; j_call: TRBJ1-5; clone_size: NA; d_call: NA; v_call: TRBV19
cdr3_aa: CASSLPSLSHEQYF; cdr3_nt: TGTGCCAGCAGTTTACCCAGTCTCTCCCACGAGCAGTACTTC; j_call: TRBJ2-7; clone_size: few; d_call: NA; v_call: TRBV12-3/TRBV12-4
cdr3_aa: CASSPAGLYGYTF; cdr3_nt: TGTGCCAGCTCACCCGCCGGATTATATGGCTACACCTTC; j_call: TRBJ1-2; clone_size: NA; d_call: NA; v_call: TRBV18
cdr3_aa: CASSLAALAGNEQFF; cdr3_nt: TGCGCCAGCAGCTTGGCGGCCCTCGCGGGGAATGAGCAGTTCTTC; j_call: TRBJ2-1; clone_size: NA; d_call: NA; v_call: TRBV5-1
cdr3_aa: CAISSGADGELFF; cdr3_nt: TGTGCCATCAGTTCAGGGGCGGACGGGGAGCTGTTTTTT; j_call: TRBJ2-2; clone_size: NA; d_call: NA; v_call: TRBV10-3
cdr3_aa: CASSVGAGEAFF; cdr3_nt: TGTGCCAGCAGCGTGGGCGCGGGTGAAGCTTTCTTT; j_call: TRBJ1-1; clone_size: many; d_call: NA; v_call: TRBV9
cdr3_aa: CASGAGPSYNEQFF; cdr3_nt: TGTGCCAGCGGAGCGGGGCCCTCCTACAATGAGCAGTTCTTC; j_call: TRBJ2-1; clone_size: NA; d_call: TRBD2; v_call: TRBV2
cdr3_aa: CASGAGPNQPQHF; cdr3_nt: TGTGCCTCAGGGGCAGGGCCTAATCAGCCCCAGCATTTT; j_call: TRBJ1-5; clone_size: many; d_call: NA; v_call: TRBV18
cdr3_aa: CASSYDKYRGQFF; cdr3_nt: TGTGCCAGCAGTTACGACAAGTATCGGGGGCAGTTCTTC; j_call: TRBJ2-1; clone_size: many; d_call: NA; v_call: TRBV6-5
cdr3_aa: CASSIQDSGTGELFF; cdr3_nt: TGTGCCAGCAGCATTCAGGACAGCGGCACCGGGGAGCTGTTTTTT; j_call: TRBJ2-2; clone_size: many; d_call: NA; v_call: TRBV11-2
cdr3_aa: CASSSRGGDHPPYEQYF; cdr3_nt: TGTGCCAGCAGCTCCCGAGGCGGGGACCACCCTCCCTACGAGCAGTACTTC; j_call: TRBJ2-7; clone_size: many; d_call: NA; v_call: TRBV13
cdr3_aa: CASSLRLAEPINEQYF; cdr3_nt: TGTGCCAGCAGCCTCAGACTAGCGGAGCCAATAAACGAGCAGTACTTC; j_call: TRBJ2-7; clone_size: many; d_call: TRBD2; v_call: TRBV11-2
cdr3_aa: CASSPFRGLTDTQYF; cdr3_nt: TGTGCCAGCAGTCCCTTCAGGGGTCTCACAGATACGCAGTATTTT; j_call: TRBJ2-3; clone_size: once; d_call: NA; v_call: TRBV27
cdr3_aa: CATSDRLNTEAFF; cdr3_nt: TGTGCCACCAGTGACAGATTGAACACTGAAGCTTTCTTT; j_call: TRBJ1-1; clone_size: many; d_call: NA; v_call: TRBV24-1
cdr3_aa: CASSTQLAYNEQFF; cdr3_nt: TGTGCCAGCAGCACCCAACTAGCATACAATGAGCAGTTCTTC; j_call: TRBJ2-1; clone_size: NA; d_call: NA; v_call: TRBV5-4
cdr3_aa: CAISESRTTSYEQYF; cdr3_nt: TGTGCCATCAGTGAGTCACGGACAACCTCCTACGAGCAGTACTTC; j_call: TRBJ2-7; clone_size: NA; d_call: NA; v_call: TRBV10-3
cdr3_aa: CASSPLPGGATDTQYF; cdr3_nt: TGTGCCAGCTCACCACTGCCAGGGGGCGCGACAGATACGCAGTATTTT; j_call: TRBJ2-3; clone_size: NA; d_call: TRBD1; v_call: TRBV18
cdr3_aa: CSTGDAGELFF; cdr3_nt: TGCAGCACAGGGGATGCCGGGGAGCTGTTTTTT; j_call: TRBJ2-2; clone_size: NA; d_call: TRBD1; v_call: TRBV20-1
cdr3_aa: CASSPGSPISTDTQYF; cdr3_nt: TGTGCCAGCAGCCCCGGAAGCCCTATTAGCACAGATACGCAGTATTTT; j_call: TRBJ2-3; clone_size: many; d_call: NA; v_call: TRBV12-3/TRBV12-4
cdr3_aa: CAWTYWRLFENEQFF; cdr3_nt: TGTGCCTGGACATACTGGCGGCTCTTTGAGAATGAGCAGTTCTTC; j_call: TRBJ2-1; clone_size: few; d_call: NA; v_call: TRBV30
cdr3_aa: CATSRGYTGELFF; cdr3_nt: TGTGCCACCAGCAGAGGGTACACCGGGGAGCTGTTTTTT; j_call: TRBJ2-2; clone_size: few; d_call: NA; v_call: TRBV15
cdr3_aa: CASSPAELADPSGDEQFF; cdr3_nt: TGTGCCAGCAGTCCCGCGGAGCTAGCGGACCCCTCTGGCGATGAGCAGTTCTTC; j_call: TRBJ2-1; clone_size: many; d_call: TRBD2; v_call: TRBV12-3/TRBV12-4
cdr3_aa: CASSAGPDHYEQYF; cdr3_nt: TGTGCCAGCAGCGCCGGACCGGATCACTACGAGCAGTACTTC; j_call: TRBJ2-7; clone_size: NA; d_call: NA; v_call: TRBV9
cdr3_aa: CSVGTHPKNIQYF; cdr3_nt: TGCAGCGTTGGGACCCATCCAAAAAACATTCAGTACTTC; j_call: TRBJ2-4; clone_size: many; d_call: NA; v_call: TRBV29-1
cdr3_aa: CASSENTGEYQETQYF; cdr3_nt: TGTGCCAGCAGTGAAAATACAGGGGAGTACCAAGAGACCCAGTACTTC; j_call: TRBJ2-5; clone_size: few; d_call: TRBD1; v_call: TRBV2
cdr3_aa: CSATSDKGVGTGELFF; cdr3_nt: TGCAGTGCCACCTCAGACAAAGGGGTTGGGACCGGGGAGCTGTTTTTT; j_call: TRBJ2-2; clone_size: NA; d_call: NA; v_call: TRBV20-1
cdr3_aa: CASSRRQGLSYGYTF; cdr3_nt: TGTGCCAGCAGCCGCCGACAGGGATTGAGTTATGGCTACACCTTC; j_call: TRBJ1-2; clone_size: many; d_call: TRBD1; v_call: TRBV12-3/TRBV12-4
cdr3_aa: CSASRPPRTSSEQYF; cdr3_nt: TGCAGTGCTAGTCGGCCCCCCCGGACTAGCTCGGAGCAGTACTTC; j_call: TRBJ2-7; clone_size: many; d_call: TRBD2; v_call: TRBV20-1
cdr3_aa: CASSQETRSNTGELFF; cdr3_nt: TGTGCCAGCAGCCAAGAAACGCGCTCGAACACCGGGGAGCTGTTTTTT; j_call: TRBJ2-2; clone_size: many; d_call: NA; v_call: TRBV4-2
cdr3_aa: CASSLGRTRGNTEAFF; cdr3_nt: TGTGCCAGCAGCTTAGGGAGGACACGGGGGAACACTGAAGCTTTCTTT; j_call: TRBJ1-1; clone_size: NA; d_call: NA; v_call: TRBV7-8
cdr3_aa: CASSPMLGNQPQHF; cdr3_nt: TGTGCCAGCAGTCCCATGCTCGGGAATCAGCCCCAGCATTTT; j_call: TRBJ1-5; clone_size: many; d_call: NA; v_call: TRBV27
cdr3_aa: CASSLRGEKYF; cdr3_nt: TGTGCCAGCAGCTTAAGGGGGGAGAAGTACTTC; j_call: TRBJ2-7; clone_size: NA; d_call: NA; v_call: TRBV7-2
cdr3_aa: CASSRDGRYYNEQFF; cdr3_nt: TGTGCCAGCAGTAGGGACGGTCGATACTACAATGAGCAGTTCTTC; j_call: TRBJ2-1; clone_size: many; d_call: NA; v_call: TRBV12-3/TRBV12-4
cdr3_aa: CASSPWREGSEQFF; cdr3_nt: TGTGCCAGCAGCCCCTGGAGAGAGGGGAGCGAGCAGTTCTTC; j_call: TRBJ2-1; clone_size: few; d_call: NA; v_call: TRBV7-9
cdr3_aa: CAWSVESIDTQYF; cdr3_nt: TGTGCCTGGAGTGTTGAAAGCATAGATACGCAGTATTTT; j_call: TRBJ2-3; clone_size: few; d_call: NA; v_call: TRBV30
cdr3_aa: CASRDTYGYTF; cdr3_nt: TGTGCCAGCAGGGACACCTATGGCTACACCTTC; j_call: TRBJ1-2; clone_size: NA; d_call: NA; v_call: TRBV2
cdr3_aa: CASRNTTGRAYEQYF; cdr3_nt: TGTGCCAGCAGAAACACCACGGGACGGGCCTACGAGCAGTACTTC; j_call: TRBJ2-7; clone_size: many; d_call: NA; v_call: TRBV11-2
cdr3_aa: CASSYSKLSGANVLTF; cdr3_nt: TGTGCCAGCAGTTACTCGAAGTTGTCTGGGGCCAACGTCCTGACTTTC; j_call: TRBJ2-6; clone_size: NA; d_call: NA; v_call: TRBV6-2/TRBV6-3
cdr3_aa: CSVLLTYEQYF; cdr3_nt: TGCAGCGTTCTACTCACCTACGAGCAGTACTTC; j_call: TRBJ2-7; clone_size: NA; d_call: NA; v_call: TRBV29-1